The next 15 T cell receptor beta chains were all read from a single sample in a study of cytomegalovirus exposure and HLA in healthy donors. PCR employed 60 Vbeta and 13 Jbeta primers. The protocol was immunoSEQ multiplex PCR, while the TCRdb copy is restricted to in-frame clones and leaves out a portion. The table records 90,000 to 150,000 clones, 60% to 80% of them present only once. Sample: PBMCs. These receptors came from a human donor in good health.

The V gene is TRBV5-1, the J gene TRBJ2-7, with 7 nucleotides matching TRBD2. Germline V gene sequence: CDR1 SGHRS, CDR2 YFSETQ. The CDR3 loop spans 14 amino acids. V trimming: 4 bases; J trimming: 5 bases; junction bases outside the gene matches: 9. Here the CDR3 DNA reads TGCGCCAGCAGCAACGGCGGGAGCGTCAACGAGCAGTACTTC. Its translation: CASSNGGSVNEQYF.

V usage is TRBV28 and J usage is TRBJ1-1, with a possible D match to TRBD1 (5 bases). CDR3 length: 14 residues. Germline CDR1 MDHEN, CDR2 SYDVKM. Trimming pared 6 bases from V and 8 bases from J, leaving 19 bases between. The CDR3 nucleotides are TGTGCCAGCAGCCCCACGGGACTCCTTACCGAAGCTTTCTTT. Its protein product is CASSPTGLLTEAFF.

This chain connects TRBV2 to TRBJ1-2, with 12 bases identical to TRBD1. The CDR3 loop spans 15 amino acids. Per the germline V gene, CDR1 is SNHLY and CDR2 is FYNNEI. J gave up 2 bases and V 6 bases, and 4 bases lay outside the gene matches. In DNA form, the CDR3 reads TGTGCCAGCAGGGCCGGGACAGGGGGCAACTATGGCTACACCTTC. This codes for CASRAGTGGNYGYTF.

The chain employs TRBV7-6 and TRBJ1-2, with D tentatively TRBD1 (6 bases). The CDR3 covers 13 residues. V lost 3 bases to trimming and J lost 8 bases, with 13 bases between them. The V gene's germline CDR1 is SGHVS and CDR2 FNYEAQ. The CDR3 spells CASSLAGVGGYTF. The CDR3 region has the DNA TGTGCCAGCAGCTTGGCAGGGGTCGGGGGCTACACCTTC.

This clone has only a few counts. V is TRBV6-5 and J is TRBJ2-3, with D possibly TRBD1 on 6 matching bases. The CDR3 is 15 amino acids. CDR1 MNHEY and CDR2 SVGAGI come from the germline V gene. V lost 0 bases to trimming and J lost 3 bases, with 10 bases between them. CDR3 DNA sequence: TGTGCCAGCAGTTACTCGCAAGGGGGAACAGATACGCAGTATTTT. Protein sequence: CASSYSQGGTDTQYF.

This clone was counted between two and nine times. The chain employs TRBV30 and TRBJ1-2; maybe TRBD1 (5 bases). Between the trimmed V and J ends, which lost 3 bases and 5 bases, there was a span of 10 bases. CDR1 is GTSNPN and CDR2 is SVGIG in the germline V gene (reference sequence). The CDR3 is 12 amino acids. The CDR3 DNA reads as TGTGCCTGGAGGGGCAGGGAATATGGCTACACCTTC. This sequence encodes CAWRGREYGYTF.

The chain carries TRBV5-4 and TRBJ2-3; TRBD2 aligns across 7 bases. The V and J ends lost 7 bases and 3 bases, in that order; junction bases with no gene match: 11. Germline CDR1 reads SGHNT; CDR2 reads YYREEE (reference sequence). CDR3 size: 15 residues. In nucleotides, the CDR3 is TGTGCCAGCCTACCGCGGGAGTCCCGTACAGATACGCAGTATTTT. Residues: CASLPRESRTDTQYF.

The rearrangement joins TRBV5-4 to TRBJ2-2, with TRBD1 matching 9 bases. The CDR3 is 17 amino acids. Per germline, CDR1 SGHNT and CDR2 YYREEE (reference sequence). V dropped 1 base and J dropped 3; count of bases not matched to a gene: 7. CDR3 sequence reads: CASSLWDRALDTGELFF. In nucleotides, the CDR3 is TGTGCCAGCAGCTTGTGGGACAGGGCCCTGGACACCGGGGAGCTGTTTTTT.

This clone was seen a handful of times. J is TRBJ2-7 and V is TRBV9; 10 bases map to TRBD1. CDR3 length: 15 amino acids. Trimming cost V 0 bases and J 6 bases; bases outside gene matches: 6. Germline V gene lookup returns CDR1 SGDLS and CDR2 YYNGEE. The CDR3 loop reads CASSVVGTGVGEQYF. CDR3 bases: TGTGCCAGCAGCGTAGTGGGGACAGGGGTTGGCGAGCAGTACTTC.

This clone was detected a few times. The CDR3 reads CSVGGQGVNEQYF. The DNA of the CDR3 is TGCAGCGTTGGGGGGCAGGGGGTTAACGAGCAGTACTTC. This chain uses TRBV29-1 with TRBJ2-7, with 7 positions matching TRBD1. J lost 5 bases, V lost 4 bases, and 8 bases had no gene match. CDR3 length: 13 residues. The germline gives CDR1 SQVTM, CDR2 ANQGSEA.

This chain connects TRBV15 to TRBJ1-1; 10 bases match TRBD1. V gave up 3 bases and J gave up 5 bases; unmatched junction bases: 3. Germline-derived CDR1 and CDR2 are LNHNV and YYDKDF (reference sequence). The CDR3 totals 14 residues. The CDR3 region has the DNA TGTGCCACCAGCAGGGGGGGACAGGGGACTGAAGCTTTCTTT. Residues: CATSRGGQGTEAFF.

This clone has a handful of counts. CDR3 coding DNA: TGTGCCAGCAGTGATCAGGTTCTGAATCAGCCCCAGCATTTT. It specifies CASSDQVLNQPQHF. The chain recombines TRBV2 with TRBJ1-5; no firm D call. V was trimmed by 3 bases and J by 4 bases, leaving 10 bases between them. Germline CDR1 and CDR2: SNHLY and FYNNEI. This CDR3 spans 14 amino acids. The full variable domain, rest sourced from reference TRBV2 and TRBJ1-5, is EPEVTQTPSHQVTQMGQEVILRCVPISNHLYFYWYRQILGQKVEFLVSFYNNEISEKSEIFDDQFSVERPDGSNFTLKIRSTKLEDSAMYFCASSDQVLNQPQHFGDGTRLSIL.

This chain connects TRBV28 to TRBJ1-5, with TRBD1 matching 10 bases. Germline-derived CDR1 and CDR2 are MDHEN and SYDVKM. Germline trimming cut 6 bases from V and 7 bases from J; bases unmatched to any gene: 12. The CDR3 spans 16 residues. The CDR3 region has the DNA TGTGCCAGCAGCTCCCCACGACAGGGGGCGGCACAGCCCCAGCATTTT. Translation gives CASSSPRQGAAQPQHF.

This clone was counted between two and nine times. J is TRBJ1-6 and V is TRBV4-3, with D perhaps matching TRBD1 (5 bases). V lost 0 bases, J lost 6 bases, and 9 bases lay in between. Per the germline V gene, CDR1 is LGHNA and CDR2 is YSLEER. There are 15 residues in the CDR3. DNA of the CDR3: TGCGCCAGCAGCCAAGACGGGCAGGGTAATTCACCCCTCCACTTT. Translation: CASSQDGQGNSPLHF.

The chain carries TRBV7-9 and TRBJ2-7, with 12 bases that match TRBD2. Losses at the gene ends were 7 bases for V and 6 bases for J; bases not matched to a gene: 7. Per germline, CDR1 SEHNR and CDR2 FQNEAQ (reference sequence). The CDR3 has 14 amino acids. In nucleotides, the CDR3 is TGTGCCAGCAAAGGATCTAGCGGGAGGGGCGAGCAGTACTTC. This translates into CASKGSSGRGEQYF.